The rows below give T cell receptor beta chains drawn from one sample of a study of tumor T cells in aggressive B-cell lymphoma. Method: immunoSEQ multiplex PCR; TCRdb's copy keeps in-frame clones and lacks some. The sample has 2,000 to 2,500 clones; 79% are singletons. Sample: tumor tissue. The receptor set was obtained from an adult with diffuse large B cell lymphoma. The CDR3 runs from the conserved cysteine through the conserved F or W. The D gene is left open where the match is weak. Not every row has a clone size; where given, it reads once, few, many or a size class.

TRBJ2-7	TRBD2	-	TRBV30	13	CAWKAGAGYEQYF	TGTGCCTGGAAGGCGGGAGCCGGGTACGAGCAGTACTTC
TRBJ2-2	TRBD1	-	TRBV5-1	15	CASSLGQSKAGELFF	TGCGCCAGCAGCCTGGGACAGTCCAAGGCCGGGGAGCTGTTTTTT
TRBJ1-4	-	-	TRBV7-8	15	CASSLGGLGGEKLFF	TGTGCCAGCAGCTTAGGCGGACTGGGGGGTGAAAAACTGTTTTTT
TRBJ1-4	-	-	TRBV7-3	16	CASSPERGGRGEKLFF	TGTGCCAGCAGCCCCGAAAGGGGGGGTAGAGGTGAAAAACTGTTTTTT
TRBJ2-7	-	-	TRBV11-2	14	CASSLTTEMDEQYF	TGTGCCAGCAGCTTAACAACAGAAATGGACGAGCAGTACTTC
TRBJ1-2	-	-	TRBV15	13	CATSRDQGYGYTF	TGTGCCACCAGCAGAGATCAGGGCTATGGCTACACCTTC
TRBJ2-1	-	-	TRBV30	11	CAWRLRGEQFF	TGTGCCTGGAGACTGCGGGGTGAGCAGTTCTTC
TRBJ1-1	-	few	TRBV6-6	13	CASSYPGGTEAFF	TGTGCCAGCAGTTACCCGGGGGGAACTGAAGCTTTCTTT
TRBJ1-2	TRBD1	few	TRBV6-5	14	CASSYSGGGYGYTF	TGTGCCAGCAGTTACTCAGGGGGCGGCTATGGCTACACCTTC
TRBJ1-2	TRBD1	-	TRBV5-1	14	CASSLTGANYGYTF	TGCGCCAGCAGCTTGACAGGGGCTAACTATGGCTACACCTTC